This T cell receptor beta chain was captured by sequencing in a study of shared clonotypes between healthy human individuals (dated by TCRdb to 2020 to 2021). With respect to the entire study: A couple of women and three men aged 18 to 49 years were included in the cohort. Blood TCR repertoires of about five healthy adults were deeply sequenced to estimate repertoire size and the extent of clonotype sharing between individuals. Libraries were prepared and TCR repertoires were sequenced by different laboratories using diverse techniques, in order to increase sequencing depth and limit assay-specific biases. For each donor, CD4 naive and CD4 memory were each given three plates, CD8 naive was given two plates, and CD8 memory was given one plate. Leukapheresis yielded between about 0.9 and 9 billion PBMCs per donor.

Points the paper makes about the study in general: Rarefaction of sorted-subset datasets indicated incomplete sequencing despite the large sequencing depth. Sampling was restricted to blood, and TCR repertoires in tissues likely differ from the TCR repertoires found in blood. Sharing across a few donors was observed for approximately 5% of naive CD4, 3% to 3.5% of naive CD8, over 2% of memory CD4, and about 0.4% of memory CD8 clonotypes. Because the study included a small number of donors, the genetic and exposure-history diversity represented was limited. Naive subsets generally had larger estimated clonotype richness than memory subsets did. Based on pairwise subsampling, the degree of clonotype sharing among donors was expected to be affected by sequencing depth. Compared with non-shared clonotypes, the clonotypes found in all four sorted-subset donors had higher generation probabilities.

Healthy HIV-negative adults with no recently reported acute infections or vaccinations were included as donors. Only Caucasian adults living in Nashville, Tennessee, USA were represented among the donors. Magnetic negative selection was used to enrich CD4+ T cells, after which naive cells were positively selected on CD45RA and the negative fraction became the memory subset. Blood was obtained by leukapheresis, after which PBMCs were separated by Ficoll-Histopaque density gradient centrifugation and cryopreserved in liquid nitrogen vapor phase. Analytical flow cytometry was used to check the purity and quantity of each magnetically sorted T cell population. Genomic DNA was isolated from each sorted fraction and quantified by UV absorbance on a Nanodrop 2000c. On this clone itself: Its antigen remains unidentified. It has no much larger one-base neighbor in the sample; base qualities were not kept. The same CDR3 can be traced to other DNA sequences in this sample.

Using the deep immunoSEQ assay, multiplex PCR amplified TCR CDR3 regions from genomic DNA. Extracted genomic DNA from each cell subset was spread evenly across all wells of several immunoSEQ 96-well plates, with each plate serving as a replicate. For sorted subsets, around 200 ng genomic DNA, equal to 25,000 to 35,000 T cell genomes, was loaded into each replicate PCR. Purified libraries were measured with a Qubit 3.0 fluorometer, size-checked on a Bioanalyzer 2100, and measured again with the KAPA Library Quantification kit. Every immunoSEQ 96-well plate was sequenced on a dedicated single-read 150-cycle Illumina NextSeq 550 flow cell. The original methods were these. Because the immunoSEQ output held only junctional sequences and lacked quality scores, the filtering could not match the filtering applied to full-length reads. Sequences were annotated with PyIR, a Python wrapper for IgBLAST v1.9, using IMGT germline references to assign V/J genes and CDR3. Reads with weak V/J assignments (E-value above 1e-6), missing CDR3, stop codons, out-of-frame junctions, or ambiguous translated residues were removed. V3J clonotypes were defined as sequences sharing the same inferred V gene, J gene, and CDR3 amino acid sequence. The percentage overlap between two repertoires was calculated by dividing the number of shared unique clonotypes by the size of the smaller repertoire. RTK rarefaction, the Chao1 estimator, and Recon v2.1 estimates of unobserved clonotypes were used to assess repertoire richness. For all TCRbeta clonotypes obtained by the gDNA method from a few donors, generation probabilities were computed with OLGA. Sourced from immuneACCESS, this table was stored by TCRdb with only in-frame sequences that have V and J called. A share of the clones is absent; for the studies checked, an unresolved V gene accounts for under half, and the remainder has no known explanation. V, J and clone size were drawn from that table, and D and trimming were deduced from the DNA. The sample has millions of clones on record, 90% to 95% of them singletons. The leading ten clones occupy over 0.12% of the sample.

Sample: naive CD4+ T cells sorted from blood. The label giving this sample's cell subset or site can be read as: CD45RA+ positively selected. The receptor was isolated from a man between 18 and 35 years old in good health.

CDR3 protein: CASSLTGELFF. The DNA is TGTGCCAGCAGTCTTACCGGGGAGCTGTTTTTT. The chain is made from TRBV28 and TRBJ2-2, with the D gene not confidently named. From the germline V gene, CDR1 is MDHEN and CDR2 is SYDVKM. Deletion took 5 bases off V and 5 bases off J, with a span of 3 bases between the germline ends. Reading from cysteine to phenylalanine, the CDR3 counts 11 amino acids. CDR3 DNA only is kept here, 33 bases in frame from base 1.